A selection of T cell receptor beta chains follows, all from one sample in a study of chemoradiotherapy in HPV16-positive cancers. Profiling relied on immunoSEQ multiplex PCR, and the TCRdb table lists in-frame clones only, not all of them. The top ten hold less than 4% of the sample, which has thousands of clones, around 89% seen once. Material: tumor tissue, obtained from a patient who underwent chemoradiotherapy. The receptors were gathered from a human donor with HPV-associated anogenital cancer. Each CDR3 is given with its conserved first and last residue. The D gene is left open where the match is weak. The size of a clone is reported for some rows only, either as once, few or many, or as a class for expanded clones.

v_gene: TRBV7-2
abundance: NA
j_gene: TRBJ1-3
d_gene: NA
CDR3nt: TGTGCCAGCAGCCCCGGGGGTGGAAACACCATATATTTT
CDR3aa: CASSPGGGNTIYF

v_gene: TRBV9
abundance: NA
j_gene: TRBJ2-1
d_gene: NA
CDR3nt: TGTGCCAGCAGCGGGGGGGGGCACAATGAGCAGTTCTTC
CDR3aa: CASSGGGHNEQFF

v_gene: TRBV7-3
abundance: once
j_gene: TRBJ2-3
d_gene: TRBD2
CDR3nt: TGTGCCAGCAGCTTATCGGGCGGGGGTGGCCCAGATACGCAGTATTTT
CDR3aa: CASSLSGGGGPDTQYF

v_gene: TRBV10-1
abundance: NA
j_gene: TRBJ2-3
d_gene: TRBD2
CDR3nt: TGCGCCAGCAGTGAACCTGATCTAGCGGGGGGGCTCAATTGGAGCACAGATACGCAGTATTTT
CDR3aa: CASSEPDLAGGLNWSTDTQYF

v_gene: TRBV7-9
abundance: NA
j_gene: TRBJ1-4
d_gene: NA
CDR3nt: TGTGCCAGCAGCTTAGGGGCAGGGGCTAAGAATGAAAAACTGTTTTTT
CDR3aa: CASSLGAGAKNEKLFF

v_gene: TRBV19
abundance: NA
j_gene: TRBJ2-1
d_gene: TRBD2
CDR3nt: TGTGCCAGTAGTACAGGACTAGACGTCTACAATGAGCAGTTCTTC
CDR3aa: CASSTGLDVYNEQFF

v_gene: TRBV6-6
abundance: NA
j_gene: TRBJ2-2
d_gene: TRBD2
CDR3nt: TGTGCCAGCACCCCACTAGCGGGGCTCACCGGGGAGCTGTTTTTT
CDR3aa: CASTPLAGLTGELFF

v_gene: TRBV7-9
abundance: few
j_gene: TRBJ1-2
d_gene: NA
CDR3nt: TGTGCCAGCAGCCCCCAGACAGATAACTATGGCTACACCTTC
CDR3aa: CASSPQTDNYGYTF

v_gene: TRBV4-1
abundance: NA
j_gene: TRBJ1-5
d_gene: NA
CDR3nt: TGCGCCAGCAGCCGCACCCCTGTTAATCAGCCCCAGCATTTT
CDR3aa: CASSRTPVNQPQHF

v_gene: TRBV7-9
abundance: NA
j_gene: TRBJ2-3
d_gene: NA
CDR3nt: TGTGCCGGTTTTTCCGGGGCCTCTAGCACAGATACGCAGTATTTT
CDR3aa: CAGFSGASSTDTQYF

v_gene: TRBV28
abundance: NA
j_gene: TRBJ2-6
d_gene: NA
CDR3nt: TGTGCCAGCGTTCTCTCTGGGGCCAACGTCCTGACTTTC
CDR3aa: CASVLSGANVLTF

v_gene: TRBV7-2
abundance: NA
j_gene: TRBJ1-1
d_gene: NA
CDR3nt: TGTGCCAGCAGCAAGGACCGACTGAACACTGAAGCTTTCTTT
CDR3aa: CASSKDRLNTEAFF

v_gene: TRBV7-2
abundance: NA
j_gene: TRBJ2-7
d_gene: NA
CDR3nt: TGTGCCAGCAGCCTAACGGACAGCTCTGGATACGAGCAGTACTTC
CDR3aa: CASSLTDSSGYEQYF

v_gene: TRBV4-3
abundance: NA
j_gene: TRBJ2-4
d_gene: NA
CDR3nt: TGCGCCAGCAGCCAAGAGGGGGACGTAAACATTCAGTACTTC
CDR3aa: CASSQEGDVNIQYF

v_gene: TRBV6-9
abundance: NA
j_gene: TRBJ1-5
d_gene: NA
CDR3nt: TGTGCCAGTTGCCGCGGGGGCAGCAATCAGCCCCAGCATTTT
CDR3aa: CASCRGGSNQPQHF

v_gene: TRBV7-9
abundance: NA
j_gene: TRBJ1-3
d_gene: NA
CDR3nt: TGTGCCAGCAGCTTAGATGTTGGAAACACCATATATTTT
CDR3aa: CASSLDVGNTIYF

v_gene: TRBV27
abundance: NA
j_gene: TRBJ1-2
d_gene: TRBD1
CDR3nt: TGTGCCAGCAGTTCCGATCCGGGACAGGGGGCGATAATCAACTATGGCTACACCTTC
CDR3aa: CASSSDPGQGAIINYGYTF

v_gene: TRBV18
abundance: NA
j_gene: TRBJ2-5
d_gene: NA
CDR3nt: TGTGCCAGCTCACCGTCAGGAGCTAAGATGACCCAGTACTTC
CDR3aa: CASSPSGAKMTQYF

v_gene: TRBV9
abundance: NA
j_gene: TRBJ2-3
d_gene: TRBD2
CDR3nt: TGTGCCAGCAGCCCACGGGGGGCAGATACGCAGTATTTT
CDR3aa: CASSPRGADTQYF

v_gene: TRBV9
abundance: NA
j_gene: TRBJ2-3
d_gene: NA
CDR3nt: TGTGCCAGCAGCGTAGCAACCTTAGATACGCAGTATTTT
CDR3aa: CASSVATLDTQYF

v_gene: TRBV4-3
abundance: NA
j_gene: TRBJ2-3
d_gene: NA
CDR3nt: TGCGCCAGCAGCCAAGGTTCCACAGATACGCAGTATTTT
CDR3aa: CASSQGSTDTQYF

v_gene: TRBV7-2
abundance: NA
j_gene: TRBJ2-5
d_gene: TRBD2
CDR3nt: TGTGCCAGCAGCTTTAGCGGGGGGCAAGAGACCCAGTACTTC
CDR3aa: CASSFSGGQETQYF

v_gene: TRBV5-4
abundance: NA
j_gene: TRBJ2-2
d_gene: NA
CDR3nt: TGTGCCAGCAGCTTGTTTAGGAACACCGGGGAGCTGTTTTTT
CDR3aa: CASSLFRNTGELFF

v_gene: TRBV2
abundance: NA
j_gene: TRBJ1-1
d_gene: NA
CDR3nt: TGTGCCAGCAGTGAACCCTCAAACTCCGGTGACACTGAAGCTTTCTTT
CDR3aa: CASSEPSNSGDTEAFF

v_gene: TRBV5-1
abundance: NA
j_gene: TRBJ1-2
d_gene: TRBD1
CDR3nt: TGCGCCAGCAGCGGACAGGGTGACGGCTACACCTTC
CDR3aa: CASSGQGDGYTF

v_gene: TRBV11-3
abundance: NA
j_gene: TRBJ2-3
d_gene: TRBD2
CDR3nt: TGTGCCAGCAGCTCGCTCACTAGCGGGAGTCCAGATACGCAGTATTTT
CDR3aa: CASSSLTSGSPDTQYF

v_gene: TRBV6-5
abundance: NA
j_gene: TRBJ1-3
d_gene: TRBD1
CDR3nt: TGTGCCAGCAACGACAGGGCTGGAAACACCATATATTTT
CDR3aa: CASNDRAGNTIYF

v_gene: TRBV2
abundance: NA
j_gene: TRBJ1-4
d_gene: TRBD1
CDR3nt: TGTGCCAGCGGGTCGGACAGGGACTATTCAACTAATGAAAAACTGTTTTTT
CDR3aa: CASGSDRDYSTNEKLFF

v_gene: TRBV5-5
abundance: NA
j_gene: TRBJ1-2
d_gene: NA
CDR3nt: TGTGCCAGCAGCCCGCGCGCGGACCCCTATGGCTACACCTTC
CDR3aa: CASSPRADPYGYTF

v_gene: TRBV7-9
abundance: NA
j_gene: TRBJ1-3
d_gene: NA
CDR3nt: TGTGCCAGCAGCTTAGGGACAGTTGGAAACACCATATATTTT
CDR3aa: CASSLGTVGNTIYF

v_gene: TRBV18
abundance: NA
j_gene: TRBJ1-1
d_gene: TRBD1
CDR3nt: TGTGCCAGCTCACCCAGGGGGGGAACTGAAGCTTTCTTT
CDR3aa: CASSPRGGTEAFF

v_gene: TRBV7-9
abundance: NA
j_gene: TRBJ2-1
d_gene: TRBD2
CDR3nt: TGTGCCAGCAGCCAAATGTGGGGGGGAAACAATGAGCAGTTCTTC
CDR3aa: CASSQMWGGNNEQFF

v_gene: TRBV7-9
abundance: NA
j_gene: TRBJ1-3
d_gene: NA
CDR3nt: TGTGCCAGCAGCTTATCCCGTACAGGCATGCTCTCTGGAAACACCATATATTTT
CDR3aa: CASSLSRTGMLSGNTIYF

v_gene: TRBV9
abundance: few
j_gene: TRBJ1-2
d_gene: NA
CDR3nt: TGTGCCAGCAGCACGAGCCGGGACAACCCTTATGGCTACACCTTC
CDR3aa: CASSTSRDNPYGYTF

v_gene: TRBV7-2
abundance: NA
j_gene: TRBJ1-5
d_gene: TRBD1
CDR3nt: TGTGCCAGCAGCTTGCAGGGGGGACAGCCCCAGCATTTT
CDR3aa: CASSLQGGQPQHF

v_gene: TRBV9
abundance: NA
j_gene: TRBJ1-1
d_gene: NA
CDR3nt: TGTGCCAGCAGCGCCCGGACTCAAGCTTTCTTT
CDR3aa: CASSARTQAFF

v_gene: TRBV7-8
abundance: NA
j_gene: TRBJ2-5
d_gene: TRBD2
CDR3nt: TGTGCCAGCAGCCCAAGGACTAGCGGTTCACAAGAGACCCAGTACTTC
CDR3aa: CASSPRTSGSQETQYF

v_gene: TRBV19
abundance: NA
j_gene: TRBJ2-6
d_gene: NA
CDR3nt: TGTGCCAGTAGGCCGAGGGACGGGTTCCCTGGGGCCAACGTCCTGACTTTC
CDR3aa: CASRPRDGFPGANVLTF

v_gene: TRBV5-1
abundance: NA
j_gene: TRBJ2-4
d_gene: NA
CDR3nt: TGCGCCAGCAGCCAAGCCGACAGGACTTATGATCAGTACTTC
CDR3aa: CASSQADRTYDQYF

v_gene: TRBV30
abundance: NA
j_gene: TRBJ2-1
d_gene: NA
CDR3nt: TGTGCCTGGAGTGTTCTTAATGAGCAGTTCTTC
CDR3aa: CAWSVLNEQFF

v_gene: TRBV11-2
abundance: NA
j_gene: TRBJ1-3
d_gene: NA
CDR3nt: TGTGCCAGCAGCTTATTGGGGGCGGGCGGAAACACCATATATTTT
CDR3aa: CASSLLGAGGNTIYF

v_gene: TRBV5-1
abundance: NA
j_gene: TRBJ1-1
d_gene: NA
CDR3nt: TGCGCCAGCAGATTAGAGATCCACACTGAAGCTTTCTTT
CDR3aa: CASRLEIHTEAFF

v_gene: TRBV11-2
abundance: NA
j_gene: TRBJ2-7
d_gene: TRBD1
CDR3nt: TGTGCCAGCAGCCCCGGACAGGGGGAGATCCACGAGCAGTACTTC
CDR3aa: CASSPGQGEIHEQYF

v_gene: TRBV10-2
abundance: NA
j_gene: TRBJ2-2
d_gene: NA
CDR3nt: TGCGCCAGCTCATATCCCGAGGGGAACACCGGGGAGCTGTTTTTT
CDR3aa: CASSYPEGNTGELFF

v_gene: TRBV6-5
abundance: NA
j_gene: TRBJ2-1
d_gene: NA
CDR3nt: TGTGCCAGCAGTTTGGGGGAGATCATGCGCGAGCAGTTCTTC
CDR3aa: CASSLGEIMREQFF

v_gene: TRBV6-1
abundance: NA
j_gene: TRBJ1-6
d_gene: TRBD1
CDR3nt: TGTGCCAGCAGTGAATCAGCAGGGGGCAATTCACCCCTCCACTTT
CDR3aa: CASSESAGGNSPLHF

v_gene: TRBV7-2
abundance: NA
j_gene: TRBJ1-2
d_gene: TRBD1
CDR3nt: TGTGCCAGCAGCCTACATACGACAGGGTATCTCGGCTACACCTTC
CDR3aa: CASSLHTTGYLGYTF

v_gene: TRBV9
abundance: NA
j_gene: TRBJ1-5
d_gene: NA
CDR3nt: TGTGCCAGCAGCGTAGTAGGGGCCCTCAATCAGCCCCAGCATTTT
CDR3aa: CASSVVGALNQPQHF

v_gene: TRBV6-5
abundance: NA
j_gene: TRBJ1-1
d_gene: NA
CDR3nt: TGTGCCAGCAGACGTACAGGGATCGCTGAAGCTTTCTTT
CDR3aa: CASRRTGIAEAFF

v_gene: TRBV2
abundance: NA
j_gene: TRBJ2-3
d_gene: NA
CDR3nt: TGTGCCAGCAGTGAGGCAGGGACAAGGGCAGATACGCAGTATTTT
CDR3aa: CASSEAGTRADTQYF

v_gene: TRBV14
abundance: NA
j_gene: TRBJ1-2
d_gene: NA
CDR3nt: TGTGCCAGCAGCCTACTGACCCTGGGTAGTGGCTACACCTTC
CDR3aa: CASSLLTLGSGYTF

v_gene: TRBV11-3
abundance: NA
j_gene: TRBJ1-1
d_gene: NA
CDR3nt: TGTGCCACTTCCTGGGGAGGGATGAACACTGAAGCTTTCTTT
CDR3aa: CATSWGGMNTEAFF

v_gene: TRBV7-2
abundance: NA
j_gene: TRBJ2-7
d_gene: NA
CDR3nt: TGTGCCAGCAGCTACACAGGCGGTTCCTACGAGCAGTACTTC
CDR3aa: CASSYTGGSYEQYF